This T cell receptor (beta chain) was identified during a study of blood T cell repertoires in COVID-19. Study context: Acute and convalescent COVID-19 specimens originated in the United States, Italy and Spain.

Trimming left V 2 bases short and J 5 bases short, with 4 bases between. This CDR3 has 12 residues. Germline-derived CDR1 and CDR2 are SEHNR and FQNEAQ (reference sequence). As handled by the study authors: Estimated nucleated cell counts came from reference gene primer amplification. TCRdb keeps only in-frame clones here, not all; method: immunoSEQ multiplex PCR. V, J and clone size were drawn from that table, and D and trimming were deduced from the DNA. The repertoire holds about 220,000 clones, with approximately 92% as singletons. Sequencing used PBMCs or T cells enriched from blood (not recorded which). The TCR sequence derives from a young woman in a cohort exposed to, infected with or recovered from COVID-19 (not recorded which). The chain is built from TRBV7-9 and TRBJ1-5; no clear D gene. In nucleotides, the CDR3 is TGTGCCAGCAGCTTATTAGATCAGCCCCAGCATTTT. The encoded protein is CASSLLDQPQHF.